These 3 T cell receptor beta chains came from one sample sequenced in a study of CD8+ T cells in alopecia areata. The sequencing template was cDNA reverse transcribed from extracted RNA. TCRdb keeps only in-frame clones here, not all; method: immunoSEQ multiplex PCR. The sample holds some 150,000 clones, roughly three fifths seen once. Specimen: CD4+ T cells sorted from blood, collected at week 0. These receptors were collected from a human donor with alopecia areata.

The chain employs TRBV15 and TRBJ1-1; TRBD1 is a possible D gene (6 bases). The V gene's germline CDR1 is LNHNV and CDR2 YYDKDF (reference sequence). The CDR3 has 14 residues. The V end was cut by 0 bases, the J end by 7 bases, with 12 bases between. Here the CDR3 reads CATSRDRVQGEAFF. CDR3 DNA sequence: TGTGCCACCAGCAGAGATCGCGTACAGGGTGAAGCTTTCTTT.

The V gene is TRBV30, the J gene TRBJ1-5; 10 nucleotides match TRBD1. The CDR3 contains 14 residues. Germline V lookup: CDR1 GTSNPN, CDR2 SVGIG (reference sequence). The J segment lost 7 bases and the V segment lost 1 base, leaving 4 bases of the junction unmatched. CDR3 loop: CAWSAGTGAQPQHF. The DNA of the CDR3 is TGTGCCTGGAGTGCAGGGACAGGGGCCCAGCCCCAGCATTTT.

The chain employs TRBV4-2 and TRBJ2-5; D possibly corresponds to TRBD2 (5 bases). V was pared by 4 bases and J by 5 bases, with 8 bases between. The V gene's germline CDR1 is LGHNA and CDR2 YNFKEQ. This CDR3 spans 12 amino acids. This CDR3 is CASSRRGETQYF. CDR3 DNA: TGTGCCAGCAGCCGGCGAGGGGAGACCCAGTACTTC.